This is a list of T cell receptor beta chains from one sample in a study of metastatic and nonmetastatic thyroid tumors. TCRdb re-analyzed the PCR reads using MiXCR. The sample lists tens of thousands of clones; around 13% were seen once. Sequenced sample: tumor tissue. The receptor set was obtained from a female donor with papillary thyroid cancer or a benign thyroid nodule (not recorded which). Some clones in this sample may be carry-over from other donors' samples. Both conserved end residues are part of each CDR3. The order of the fields is V gene, J gene, D gene, clone size, CDR3 protein, CDR3 DNA. The D gene is left open where the match is weak. Size tells how often a clone was seen (once, few, many) or the class of an expanded clone, and some rows leave it out.

V gene: TRBV18; J gene: TRBJ2-1; D gene: TRBD2; clone size: NA; CDR3 protein: CASSPGTSRGNEQFF; CDR3 DNA: TGTGCCAGCTCACCAGGGACTAGCCGGGGGAATGAGCAGTTCTTC
V gene: TRBV6-1; J gene: TRBJ1-3; D gene: NA; clone size: many; CDR3 protein: CASGVGNTIYF; CDR3 DNA: TGTGCCAGCGGCGTGGGAAACACCATATATTTT
V gene: TRBV7-2; J gene: TRBJ2-7; D gene: NA; clone size: NA; CDR3 protein: CASSFGDIYEQYF; CDR3 DNA: TGTGCCAGCAGCTTTGGGGATATCTACGAGCAGTACTTC
V gene: TRBV6-1; J gene: TRBJ1-1; D gene: NA; clone size: medium-sized; CDR3 protein: CASTGQLNTEAFF; CDR3 DNA: TGTGCCAGCACCGGACAGCTGAACACTGAAGCTTTCTTT
V gene: TRBV10-3; J gene: TRBJ2-7; D gene: TRBD2; clone size: few; CDR3 protein: CAISASSGPACEQYF; CDR3 DNA: TGTGCCATCAGTGCGTCTAGCGGTCCGGCCTGCGAGCAGTACTTC
V gene: TRBV15; J gene: TRBJ2-1; D gene: TRBD2; clone size: many; CDR3 protein: CATSRARGGGSLYNEQFF; CDR3 DNA: TGTGCCACCAGCAGGGCCCGAGGAGGCGGGAGCCTCTACAATGAGCAGTTCTTC
V gene: TRBV3-1; J gene: TRBJ2-7; D gene: TRBD1; clone size: many; CDR3 protein: CASSQDWTGSKPHF; CDR3 DNA: TGTGCCAGCAGCCAAGATTGGACAGGGTCCAAACCACACTTC
V gene: TRBV5-5; J gene: TRBJ2-7; D gene: TRBD1; clone size: many; CDR3 protein: CASSLGQGSDEQYF; CDR3 DNA: TGTGCCAGCAGCTTGGGACAGGGATCGGACGAGCAGTACTTC
V gene: TRBV7-9; J gene: TRBJ2-5; D gene: NA; clone size: NA; CDR3 protein: CASSFGSGDLETQYF; CDR3 DNA: TGTGCCAGCAGCTTCGGATCGGGAGATTTAGAGACCCAGTACTTC
V gene: TRBV13; J gene: TRBJ2-3; D gene: NA; clone size: NA; CDR3 protein: CASRRTGTDTQYF; CDR3 DNA: TGTGCCAGCAGACGTACAGGTACAGATACGCAGTATTTT
V gene: TRBV10-3; J gene: TRBJ1-1; D gene: TRBD1; clone size: many; CDR3 protein: CAIGTRGPGNTEAFF; CDR3 DNA: TGTGCCATCGGAACCAGGGGGCCGGGGAACACTGAAGCTTTCTTT
V gene: TRBV5-1; J gene: TRBJ2-2; D gene: NA; clone size: many; CDR3 protein: CASRASNTGELFF; CDR3 DNA: TGCGCCAGCAGGGCTTCCAACACCGGGGAGCTGTTTTTT
V gene: TRBV20-1; J gene: TRBJ2-7; D gene: TRBD2; clone size: many; CDR3 protein: CSAVGTSDEQYF; CDR3 DNA: TGCAGTGCTGTCGGGACTAGCGACGAGCAGTACTTC
V gene: TRBV15; J gene: TRBJ2-7; D gene: NA; clone size: many; CDR3 protein: CATSREGSYEQYF; CDR3 DNA: TGTGCCACCAGCAGAGAGGGCTCCTACGAGCAGTACTTC
V gene: TRBV28; J gene: TRBJ1-1; D gene: NA; clone size: few; CDR3 protein: CASSWTGDEAFF; CDR3 DNA: TGTGCCAGCAGTTGGACGGGGGATGAAGCTTTCTTT
V gene: TRBV7-6; J gene: TRBJ2-3; D gene: NA; clone size: few; CDR3 protein: CASSSKTGGGTDTQYF; CDR3 DNA: TGTGCCAGCAGCTCGAAGACAGGAGGTGGCACAGATACGCAGTATTTT
V gene: TRBV4-1; J gene: TRBJ2-7; D gene: TRBD1; clone size: many; CDR3 protein: CASSPTGQGGDEQYF; CDR3 DNA: TGCGCCAGCAGCCCTACTGGACAGGGGGGGGACGAGCAGTACTTC
V gene: TRBV25-1; J gene: TRBJ1-4; D gene: NA; clone size: many; CDR3 protein: CASRTGPANEKLFF; CDR3 DNA: TGTGCCAGTCGGACCGGACCCGCTAATGAAAAACTGTTTTTT
V gene: TRBV6-4; J gene: TRBJ1-5; D gene: NA; clone size: many; CDR3 protein: CASSNGVGQPQHF; CDR3 DNA: TGTGCCAGCTCGAACGGGGTGGGTCAGCCCCAGCATTTT
V gene: TRBV3-1; J gene: TRBJ1-2; D gene: NA; clone size: many; CDR3 protein: CASSSRTANYGYTF; CDR3 DNA: TGTGCCAGCAGTTCCCGGACAGCCAACTATGGCTACACCTTC
V gene: TRBV28; J gene: TRBJ1-2; D gene: TRBD1; clone size: few; CDR3 protein: CASSLGGQVRNGYAF; CDR3 DNA: TGTGCCAGCAGTTTAGGGGGACAGGTAAGGAATGGCTACGCCTTC